The sequence of this TCR beta chain was determined in a study of cytomegalovirus exposure and HLA in healthy donors. Study-level information: Previous work identified roughly 120 million unique TCR beta sequences from around 180 million T cells. General study findings and limits: Prior analysis indicated that the majority of TCR beta V segments exhibited productivity approximately 90% or approximately 30% of the time. Association of a missense DCLRE1C variant with TCR beta V- and J-gene trimming was reported in a later analysis. It was 164 TCR beta chains that were listed as cytomegalovirus-associated.

Both 60 Vbeta primers and 13 Jbeta primers went into the PCR. Data came from immunoSEQ multiplex PCR; TCRdb stores just in-frame clones and leaves some out. This repertoire includes about 60,000 clones. CDR1 SGHTA and CDR2 FQGNSA come from the germline V gene. The CDR3 totals 12 residues. V gave up 3 bases and J gave up 5 bases, with 7 bases separating them. In regard to this clone: Antigen specificity is unknown.

Sequenced material: PBMCs. This sequence was found in a woman aged 18-29 years in good health and CMV-seronegative. This chain links TRBV7-2 with TRBJ2-5; D not certain. The CDR3 reads CASSFVRETQYF. CDR3 coding DNA: TGTGCCAGCAGCTTTGTGAGGGAGACCCAGTACTTC.